The TCR beta chain under discussion was sequenced for a study of cytomegalovirus exposure and HLA in healthy donors. Study observations and caveats: Looking again later, the authors saw that most CMV-associated TCR beta chains seemed HLA-restricted. The study put roughly 160 TCR beta chains on its list as cytomegalovirus-associated. Researchers reported in a later analysis that a missense DCLRE1C variant was tied to TCR beta V- and J-gene trimming. For most subjects, TCR beta sequences were reported to predict HLA-A and HLA-B alleles with accuracy.

Primers: 60 Vbeta forward and 13 Jbeta reverse. Sequencing was performed with immunoSEQ multiplex PCR; in TCRdb, only in-frame clones are kept and a portion is missing. The table records fewer than 200,000 clones, approximately 80% of them present only once. Trimming pared 3 bases from V and 0 bases from J, leaving 12 bases between. The germline gives CDR1 MNHNY, CDR2 SVGAGI (reference sequence). The CDR3 is made up of 15 amino acids. As regards this clone: The antigen is unknown.

The specimen was PBMCs. The receptor was derived from a man aged 18 to 29 in good health and CMV-seropositive. V usage is TRBV6-6 and J usage is TRBJ2-7; a possible D gene is TRBD2 (5 bases). The CDR3 nucleotides read TGTGCCAGCAGTTATACGGTGGGGAGCTCCTACGAGCAGTACTTC. This encodes CASSYTVGSSYEQYF.